This T cell receptor (beta chain) was captured in a study of T cell repertoires in cytomegalovirus infection (dated by TCRdb to about 2019). General notes on the study: The peptide stimulations were aimed at well-studied HLA-B-restricted epitopes as well as recently identified HLA-C-restricted CMV epitopes, whose presentation resists viral immunomodulation. The HLA type of each donor mattered for the analysis, because public TCR beta signatures pointed to carriage of CMV infection along with the matching HLA type. What the research found in general, with its limitations: Carriers of CMV infection plus the relevant HLA type were discriminated by the cumulative frequency of public TCR beta family members in the study cohort and in an independent roughly 400-donor cohort. In the ex vivo response, HLA-C-restricted CMV-specific TCR beta clonotypes were dominant, and in two of eight donors the single most frequent clonotype came from this HLA-C-restricted group.

In light of the paper, this sample's treatment or condition label describes: in vitro stimulation with specific CMV peptide epitopes to enrich CMV-specific T cells. V drops 3 bases and J drops 3 bases, leaving 27 bases in between. For CDR1 and CDR2, the germline V gene lists SNHLY and FYNNEI. Spanning cysteine to valine, the CDR3 consists of 19 amino acids. Just the 57-base CDR3 DNA is kept, in frame starting at base 1. Sequencing relied on an Illumina HiSeq 1500. TCRdb trimmed the raw reads at Q25, called clones with MiXCR and kept productive beta chains. CDR3 protein duplicates are merged, each entry listing the most common genes and DNA. The sample table lists 830,000 or so distinct CDR3 sequences, less than 35% of them with a count of one. The top ten clones comprise roughly 12% of the sample. The table lists this clonotype with a few counts. The antigen it binds to is not known. Nothing much larger sits one base from this clone, and base qualities are not available.

The rearranged segments are TRBV2 and TRBJ2-7; 5 matching bases give a weak D call of TRBD1. This clonotype was obtained from a human donor in good health (CMV status not recorded). Some clones in this sample may be carry-over from other donors' samples. Material: cultured CD8+ T cells from PBMCs, obtained from culture after CMV antigen stimulation. The CDR3 loop reads CASSERTTLRGRKLYEQYV. The DNA sequence is as follows: TGTGCCAGCAGTGAGAGGACAACCCTCAGAGGTCGGAAGCTCTACGAGCAGTACGTC.